The source of this T cell receptor beta chain is a study of blood T cells in healthy people across ages. The CDR3 is 15 amino acids. Germline CDR1 reads SGHTA; CDR2 reads FQGTGA. Trimming cost V 3 bases and J 2 bases, with 12 bases left between them. About 9.6 milliliters of peripheral blood were drawn from each donor into EDTA-treated tubes. Extraction yielded at least 5 micrograms of total RNA per sample. The authors ran a second PCR of 7 to 11 cycles using a sample-barcoded 5' primer and a J-beta primer mix. TCRdb reprocessed the 5' RACE reads with MiXCR, giving one entry per CDR3 protein. This table holds a few hundred thousand distinct CDR3 sequences, 27% found once. These data were also filed under a second study, of T cells of mothers and their children. That study adds: Over 8 million reads per mother and 2.5 million to 3 million per child were obtained.

This TCR came from a boy under 10 years old in good health. Sequenced sample: blood. This chain uses TRBV7-3 with TRBJ2-3, with D possibly TRBD1 on 6 matching bases. This CDR3 reads CASSFVGANTDTQYF. CDR3 coding DNA: TGTGCCAGCAGCTTTGTGGGGGCCAACACAGATACGCAGTATTTT.